This record concerns one T cell receptor beta chain sequence. Its cognate antigen is unknown. The data stem from a study of OX40 agonist ivuxolimab in advanced cancers. In the study overall: Ivuxolimab, an agonist antibody against OX40 (CD134), was given to patients. Males comprised 82.7% of the group, whose mean age was approximately 62 years (range roughly 23 to 90).

The germline V and J ends were trimmed by 2 bases and 5 bases, with 6 bases remaining between them. The V gene's germline CDR1 is SQVTM and CDR2 ANQGSEA. This CDR3 comprises 11 residues. Here immunoSEQ multiplex PCR was the method, and the copy in TCRdb shows in-frame clones only, minus some. The sample yields 92,000 or so clones, about 84% seen once. Study findings and constraints: Antigens targeted by the expanded peripheral T cells were not determined. Patients with a partial response at 0.1-3.0 mg/kg had among the lowest clonal expansion.

This sequence originates from an adult with an advanced solid tumor such as melanoma, head and neck, liver or kidney cancer. The starting material was CD4+ or CD8+ T cells sorted from blood, obtained in a trial of the OX40 agonist ivuxolimab. The rearrangement links TRBV29-1 to TRBJ1-1; D call uncertain. CDR3 sequence (DNA): TGCAGCGTTGAACTAGGGACTGAAGCTTTCTTT. Its protein product is CSVELGTEAFF.